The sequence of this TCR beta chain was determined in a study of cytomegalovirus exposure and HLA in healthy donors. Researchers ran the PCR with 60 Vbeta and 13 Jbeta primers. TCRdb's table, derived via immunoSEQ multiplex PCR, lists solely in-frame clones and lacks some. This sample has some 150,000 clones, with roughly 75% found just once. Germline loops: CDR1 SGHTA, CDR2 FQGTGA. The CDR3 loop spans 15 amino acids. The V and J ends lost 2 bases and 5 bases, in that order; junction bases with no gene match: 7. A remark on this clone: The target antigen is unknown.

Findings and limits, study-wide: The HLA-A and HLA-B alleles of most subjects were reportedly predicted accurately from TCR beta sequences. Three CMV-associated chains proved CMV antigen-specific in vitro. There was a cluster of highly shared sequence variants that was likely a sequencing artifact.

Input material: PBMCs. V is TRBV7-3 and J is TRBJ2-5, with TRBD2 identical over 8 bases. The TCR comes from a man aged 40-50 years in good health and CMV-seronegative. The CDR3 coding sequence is TGTGCCAGCAGCTTATCCGGGGGGGCCGGGGAGACCCAGTACTTC. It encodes CASSLSGGAGETQYF.